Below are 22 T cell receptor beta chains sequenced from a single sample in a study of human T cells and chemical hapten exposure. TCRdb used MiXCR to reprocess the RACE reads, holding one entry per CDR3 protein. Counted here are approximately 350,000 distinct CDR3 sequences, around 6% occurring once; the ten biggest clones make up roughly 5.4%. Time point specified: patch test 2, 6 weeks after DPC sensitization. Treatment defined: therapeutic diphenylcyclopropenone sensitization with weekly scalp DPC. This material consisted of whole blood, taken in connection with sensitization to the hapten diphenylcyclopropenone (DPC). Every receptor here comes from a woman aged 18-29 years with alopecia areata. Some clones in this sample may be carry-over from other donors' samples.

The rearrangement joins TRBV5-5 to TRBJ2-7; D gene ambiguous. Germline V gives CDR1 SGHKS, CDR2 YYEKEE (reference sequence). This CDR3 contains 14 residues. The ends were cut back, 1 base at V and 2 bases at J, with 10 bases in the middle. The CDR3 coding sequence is TGTGCCAGCAGCTTGTTGGTGGGTACCTACGAGCAGTACTTC. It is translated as CASSLLVGTYEQYF. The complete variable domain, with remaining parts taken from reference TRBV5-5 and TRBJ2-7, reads DAGVTQSPTHLIKTRGQQVTLRCSPISGHKSVSWYQQVLGQGPQFIFQYYEKEERGRGNFPDRFSARQFPNYSSELNVNALLLGDSALYLCASSLLVGTYEQYFGPGTRLTVT.

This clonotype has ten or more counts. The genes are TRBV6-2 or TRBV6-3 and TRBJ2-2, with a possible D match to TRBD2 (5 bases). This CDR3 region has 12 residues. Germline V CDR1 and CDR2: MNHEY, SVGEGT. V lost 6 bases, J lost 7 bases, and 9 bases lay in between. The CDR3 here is CASRTGSGELFF. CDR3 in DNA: TGTGCCAGCAGAACGGGGAGCGGGGAGCTGTTTTTT.

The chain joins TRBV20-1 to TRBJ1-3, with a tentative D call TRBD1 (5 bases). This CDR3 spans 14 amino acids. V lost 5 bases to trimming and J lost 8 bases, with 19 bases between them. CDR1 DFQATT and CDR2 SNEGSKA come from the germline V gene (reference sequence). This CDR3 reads CSAGVPGPQDTIYF. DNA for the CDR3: TGCAGTGCTGGGGTCCCGGGACCTCAAGACACCATATATTTT.

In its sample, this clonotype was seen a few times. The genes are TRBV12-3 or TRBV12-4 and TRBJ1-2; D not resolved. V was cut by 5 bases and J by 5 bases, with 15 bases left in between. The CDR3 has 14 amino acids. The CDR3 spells CASSPLQLTYGYTF. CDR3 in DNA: TGTGCCAGCAGTCCCCTACAGTTAACTTATGGCTACACCTTC.

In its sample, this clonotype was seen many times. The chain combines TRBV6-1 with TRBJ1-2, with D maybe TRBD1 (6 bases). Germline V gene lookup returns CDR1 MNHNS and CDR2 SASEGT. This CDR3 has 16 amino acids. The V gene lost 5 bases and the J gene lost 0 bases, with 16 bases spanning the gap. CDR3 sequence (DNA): TGTGCCAGCAGTCACAGGGATGTGACAGCTAACTATGGCTACACCTTC. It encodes CASSHRDVTANYGYTF.

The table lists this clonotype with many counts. CDR3: CASSRGMTVSNTEAFF. The DNA for the CDR3 is TGTGCCAGCTCACGGGGGATGACAGTGTCGAACACTGAAGCTTTCTTT. The chain links TRBV18 to TRBJ1-1; TRBD1 might be the D (5 bases). Trimming stripped 4 bases from V and 1 base from J, with 16 bases between. Germline-derived CDR1 and CDR2 are KGHSH and LQKENI. This CDR3 contains 16 residues.

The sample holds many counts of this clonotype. For the CDR3, the DNA is TGCGCCAGCAGCTTGTCCGAGCGGGGGGCCTACGAGCAGTACTTC. It translates to CASSLSERGAYEQYF. The chain uses TRBV5-1 and TRBJ2-7, with 9 bases matching TRBD2. V trimming: 1 base; J trimming: 2 bases; junction bases outside the gene matches: 4. Germline CDR1 reads SGHRS; CDR2 reads YFSETQ. The CDR3 is 15 amino acids.

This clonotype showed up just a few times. The CDR3 sequence is CASSPPGGLYEQYF. CDR3 DNA: TGTGCCAGCAGTCCCCCCGGGGGACTCTACGAGCAGTACTTC. V and J are TRBV12-3 or TRBV12-4 and TRBJ2-7, with D possibly matching TRBD2 (6 bases). The CDR3 runs to 14 residues. Deletions cut 5 bases from V and 3 bases from J, with 14 bases between.

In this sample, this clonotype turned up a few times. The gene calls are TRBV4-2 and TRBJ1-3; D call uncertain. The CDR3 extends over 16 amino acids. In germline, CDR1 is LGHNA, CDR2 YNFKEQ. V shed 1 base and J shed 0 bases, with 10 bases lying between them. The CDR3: CASSQVSTDSGNTIYF. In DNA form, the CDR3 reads TGTGCCAGCAGCCAAGTGTCTACCGACTCTGGAAACACCATATATTTT.

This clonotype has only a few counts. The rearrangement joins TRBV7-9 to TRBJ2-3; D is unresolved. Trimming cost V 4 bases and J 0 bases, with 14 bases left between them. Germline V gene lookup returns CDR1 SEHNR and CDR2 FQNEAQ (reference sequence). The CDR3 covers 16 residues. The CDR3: CASSSPVGKSTDTQYF. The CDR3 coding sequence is TGTGCCAGCAGCTCTCCCGTAGGAAAGAGCACAGATACGCAGTATTTT. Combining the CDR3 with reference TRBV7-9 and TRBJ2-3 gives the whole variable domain DTGVSQNPRHKITKRGQNVTFRCDPISEHNRLYWYRQTLGQGPEFLTYFQNEAQLEKSRLLSDRFSAERPKGSFSTLEIQRTEQGDSAMYLCASSSPVGKSTDTQYFGPGTRLTVL.

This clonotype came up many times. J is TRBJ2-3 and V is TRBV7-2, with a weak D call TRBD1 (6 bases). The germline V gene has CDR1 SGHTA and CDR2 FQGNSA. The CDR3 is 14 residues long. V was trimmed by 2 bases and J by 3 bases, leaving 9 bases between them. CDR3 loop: CASSLRGTTDTQYF. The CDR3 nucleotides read TGTGCCAGCAGCTTAAGAGGGACAACAGATACGCAGTATTTT.

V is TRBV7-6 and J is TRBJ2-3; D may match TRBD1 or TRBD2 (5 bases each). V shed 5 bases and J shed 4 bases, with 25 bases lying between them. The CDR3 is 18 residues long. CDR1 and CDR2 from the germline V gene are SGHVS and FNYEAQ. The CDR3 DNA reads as TGTGCCAGCAGCAACCGCCCCGCACGGGACCCGGTCGCAGATACGCAGTATTTT. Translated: CASSNRPARDPVADTQYF.

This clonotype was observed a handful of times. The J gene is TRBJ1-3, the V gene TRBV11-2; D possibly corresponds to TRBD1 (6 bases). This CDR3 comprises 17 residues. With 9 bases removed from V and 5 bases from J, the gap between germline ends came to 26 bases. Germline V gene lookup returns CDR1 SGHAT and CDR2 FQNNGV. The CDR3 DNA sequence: TGTGCCAGTACTCCGTCAGGCGGGGGCGAGCGACGAAACACCATATATTTT. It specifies CASTPSGGGERRNTIYF.

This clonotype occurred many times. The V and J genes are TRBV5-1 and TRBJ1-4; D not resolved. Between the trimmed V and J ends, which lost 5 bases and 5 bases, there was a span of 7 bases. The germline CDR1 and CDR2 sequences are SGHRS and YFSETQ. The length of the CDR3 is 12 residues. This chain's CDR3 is CASSRPNEKLFF. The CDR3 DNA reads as TGCGCCAGCAGTCGCCCGAATGAAAAACTGTTTTTT.

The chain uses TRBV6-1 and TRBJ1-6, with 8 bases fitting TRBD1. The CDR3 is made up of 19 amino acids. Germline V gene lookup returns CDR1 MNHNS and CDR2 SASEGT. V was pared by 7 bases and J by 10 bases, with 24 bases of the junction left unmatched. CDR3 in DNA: TGTGCCAGCAAAAGGGGAGTCCCCCGACAGGGGTTCGTAGGATCACCCCTCCACTTT. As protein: CASKRGVPRQGFVGSPLHF.

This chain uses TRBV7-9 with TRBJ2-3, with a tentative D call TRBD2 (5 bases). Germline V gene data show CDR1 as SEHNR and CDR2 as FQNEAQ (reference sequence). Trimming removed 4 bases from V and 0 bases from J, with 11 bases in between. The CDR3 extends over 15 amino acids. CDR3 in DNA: TGTGCCAGCAGCTGGTTTGGCGGGAGCACAGATACGCAGTATTTT. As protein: CASSWFGGSTDTQYF.

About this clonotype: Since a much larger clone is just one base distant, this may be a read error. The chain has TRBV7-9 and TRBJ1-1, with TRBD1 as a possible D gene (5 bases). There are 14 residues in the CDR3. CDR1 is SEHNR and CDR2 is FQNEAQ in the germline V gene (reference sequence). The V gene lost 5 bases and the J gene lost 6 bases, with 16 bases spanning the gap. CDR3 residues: CASSPWVRVPEAFF. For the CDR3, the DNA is TGTGCCAGCAGCCCCTGGGTCAGGGTCCCTGAAGCTTTCTTT.

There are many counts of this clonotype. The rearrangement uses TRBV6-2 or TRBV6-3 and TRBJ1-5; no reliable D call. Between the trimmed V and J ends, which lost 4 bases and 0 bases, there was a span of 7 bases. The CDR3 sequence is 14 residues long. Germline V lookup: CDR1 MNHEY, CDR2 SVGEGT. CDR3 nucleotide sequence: TGTGCCAGCAGTTTCGGGAATAGCAATCAGCCCCAGCATTTT. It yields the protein CASSFGNSNQPQHF.

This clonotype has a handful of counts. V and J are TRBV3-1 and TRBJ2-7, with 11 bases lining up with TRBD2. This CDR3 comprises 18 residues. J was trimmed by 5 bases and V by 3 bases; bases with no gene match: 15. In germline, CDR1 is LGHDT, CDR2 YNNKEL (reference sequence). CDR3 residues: CASSHPGVSGGARNEQYF. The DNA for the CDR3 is TGTGCCAGCAGCCACCCAGGAGTTAGCGGGGGGGCCCGAAACGAGCAGTACTTC.

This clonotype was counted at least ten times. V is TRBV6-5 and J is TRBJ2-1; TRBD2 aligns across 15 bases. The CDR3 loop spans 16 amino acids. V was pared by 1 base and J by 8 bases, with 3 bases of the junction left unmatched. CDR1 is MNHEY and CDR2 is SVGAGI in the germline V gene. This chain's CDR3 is CASSYLRTSGGDEQFF. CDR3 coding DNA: TGTGCCAGCAGTTACTTGAGGACTAGCGGGGGGGATGAGCAGTTCTTC.

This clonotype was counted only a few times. This chain's CDR3 is CASSFNRETIANQPQHF. CDR3 nucleotide sequence: TGTGCCAGCAGCTTCAACAGGGAGACTATAGCTAATCAGCCCCAGCATTTT. V and J are TRBV7-8 and TRBJ1-5, with D possibly TRBD1 on 6 matching bases. Germline CDR1 and CDR2: SGHVS and FQNEAQ. The CDR3 sequence is 17 residues long. V lost 3 bases to trimming and J lost 4 bases, with 19 bases between them.

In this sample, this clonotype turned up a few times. CDR3 sequence: CASSYHLWGETQYF. The CDR3 nucleotides read TGTGCCAGCAGTTACCATCTCTGGGGAGAGACCCAGTACTTC. The rearrangement joins TRBV6-6 to TRBJ2-5; D is undetermined. The V gene's germline CDR1 is MNHNY and CDR2 SVGAGI (reference sequence). The CDR3 covers 14 residues. V lost 2 bases to trimming and J lost 4 bases, with 11 bases between them.